What follows are 10 T cell receptor beta chains derived from one specimen sequenced in a study of T-cell reconstitution after alpha-beta-depleted transplantation in children. TCRbeta library preparation incorporated unique molecular identifiers. TCRdb reprocessed the PCR reads with MiXCR, giving one entry per CDR3 protein. Counted here are about 500,000 distinct CDR3 sequences, approximately 32% occurring once; the ten biggest clones make up around 2.4%. Sample: PBMCs from the stem cell graft donor, taken from the stem cell graft. The receptor set was obtained from a human donor who donated a stem cell graft to a child with aplastic anemia.

This sequence joins TRBV5-8 and TRBJ2-3; a weak D match, TRBD2 (6 bases). Trimming removed 2 bases from V and 4 bases from J, with 17 bases in between. This CDR3 region has 16 residues. The germline gives CDR1 SGHTS, CDR2 YDEGEE. The CDR3 DNA follows: TGTGCCAGCAGCTTTCCTGGCGGGAAGGTTTCAGATACGCAGTATTTT. As protein: CASSFPGGKVSDTQYF. The variable domain in full, completed from reference TRBV5-8 and TRBJ2-3, reads EAGVTQSPTHLIKTRGQQATLRCSPISGHTSVYWYQQALGLGLQFLLWYDEGEERNRGNFPPRFSGRQFPNYSSELNVNALELEDSALYLCASSFPGGKVSDTQYFGPGTRLTVL.

This clonotype was counted ten times or more. The chain is built from TRBV29-1 and TRBJ2-1; no definite D call. This CDR3 has 10 amino acids. In germline, CDR1 is SQVTM, CDR2 ANQGSEA. Between the trimmed V and J ends, which lost 4 bases and 5 bases, there was a span of 3 bases. The CDR3 is CSVGDNEQFF. As DNA, the CDR3 is TGCAGCGTTGGCGACAATGAGCAGTTCTTC.

The table lists this clonotype with a few counts. V usage is TRBV18 and J usage is TRBJ1-6; no reliable D call. There are 16 residues in the CDR3. The germline gives CDR1 KGHSH, CDR2 LQKENI. Deletions cut 1 base from V and 7 bases from J, with 14 bases between. The CDR3 DNA follows: TGTGCCAGCTCACCACTCCCTCAGGACTACAATTCACCCCTCCACTTT. Encoded protein: CASSPLPQDYNSPLHF.

This chain joins TRBV5-1 and TRBJ1-1; 7 nucleotides line up with TRBD1. CDR3 length: 13 residues. Unmatched junction bases numbered 2, after V lost 6 bases and J lost 0 bases. CDR1 is SGHRS and CDR2 is YFSETQ in the germline V gene. In DNA, the CDR3 is TGCGCCAGCACCGGGACAGTGAACACTGAAGCTTTCTTT. Amino acid sequence: CASTGTVNTEAFF.

With respect to this clonotype: One end of the junction does not line up with germline, which may come from a read error. CDR3 in DNA: TGTGTCAGCAGCTTAGCAGGGAGAGGTGAAAAACTGTTTTTT. Encoded protein: CVSSLAGRGEKLFF. The rearrangement links TRBV7-2 to TRBJ1-4; D is perhaps TRBD1 (5 bases). The germline gives CDR1 SGHTA, CDR2 FQGNSA. This CDR3 has 14 residues.

The chain has TRBV4-3 and TRBJ2-6; TRBD1 matches at 8 bases. The J segment lost 0 bases and the V segment lost 0 bases, leaving 1 base of the junction unmatched. CDR3 size: 17 residues. CDR1 and CDR2 from the germline V gene are LGHNA and YSLEER. The CDR3 here is CASSQDGTGSGANVLTF. CDR3 in DNA: TGCGCCAGCAGCCAAGATGGGACAGGCTCTGGGGCCAACGTCCTGACTTTC.

This clonotype has just a few counts. This rearrangement joins TRBV7-2 to TRBJ2-5, with TRBD2 identical over 7 bases. This CDR3 is built from 13 residues. Germline CDR1 is SGHTA and CDR2 is FQGNSA. V was pared by 5 bases and J by 6 bases, with 6 bases of the junction left unmatched. CDR3 coding DNA: TGTGCCAGCAGCCCTACTAGCGTTAAGACCCAGTACTTC. This translates into CASSPTSVKTQYF.

The sample holds a few counts of this clonotype. The rearrangement joins TRBV20-1 to TRBJ1-1; D gene ambiguous. This CDR3 is built from 11 residues. The germline V gene encodes CDR1 DFQATT and CDR2 SNEGSKA (reference sequence). V was pared by 4 bases and J by 3 bases, with 6 bases between. The CDR3 reads CSATYDTEAFF. CDR3 coding DNA: TGCAGTGCTACATATGACACTGAAGCTTTCTTT.

The chain couples TRBV29-1 to TRBJ1-2; TRBD1 matches at 8 bases. The germline gives CDR1 SQVTM, CDR2 ANQGSEA. V shed 3 bases and J 8 bases; nucleotides not matched to a gene: 5. There are 12 residues in the CDR3. The CDR3 loop reads CSVEAAGGGYTF. In nucleotides, the CDR3 is TGCAGCGTTGAGGCGGCAGGGGGCGGCTACACCTTC.

The rearrangement links TRBV5-1 to TRBJ2-2; D might be TRBD1 (6 bases). V shed 0 bases and J shed 4 bases, with 13 bases lying between them. CDR1 SGHRS and CDR2 YFSETQ come from the germline V gene. CDR3 length equals 16 residues. DNA for the CDR3: TGCGCCAGCAGCTTGGGGCAGGGGTCGGGCACCGGGGAGCTGTTTTTT. Translated: CASSLGQGSGTGELFF.